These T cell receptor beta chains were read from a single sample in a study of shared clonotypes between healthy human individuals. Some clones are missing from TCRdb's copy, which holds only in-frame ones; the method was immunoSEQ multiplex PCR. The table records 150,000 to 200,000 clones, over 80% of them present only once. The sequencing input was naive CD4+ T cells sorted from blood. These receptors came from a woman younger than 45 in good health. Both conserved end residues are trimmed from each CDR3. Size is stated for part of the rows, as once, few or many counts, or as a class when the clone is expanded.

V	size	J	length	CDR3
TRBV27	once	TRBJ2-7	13	ASSLAGTGGPEQY
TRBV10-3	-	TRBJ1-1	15	AISLAGQGAGNTEAF
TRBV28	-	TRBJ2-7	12	ASGARGLSYEQY
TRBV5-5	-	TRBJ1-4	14	ASSFSSGPVGEKLF
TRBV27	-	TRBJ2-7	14	ASSFRFGTGRYEQY
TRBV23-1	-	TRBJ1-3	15	ASSQSLTTASGNTIY
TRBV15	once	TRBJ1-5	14	ATSSPEYLGNQPQH
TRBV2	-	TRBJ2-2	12	ASSRDNLVGELF
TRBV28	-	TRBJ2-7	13	ASSPWGGRAYEQY
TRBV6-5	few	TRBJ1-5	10	ASSYSSQPQH
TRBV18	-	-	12	ASSPETVSYEQY
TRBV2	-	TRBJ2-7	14	ASSEDRGGDFGEQY
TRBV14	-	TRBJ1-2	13	ASSQVGGADYGYT
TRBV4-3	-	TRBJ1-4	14	ASSHDLAVANEKLF
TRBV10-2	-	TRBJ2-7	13	ASIPTSGRLVEQY
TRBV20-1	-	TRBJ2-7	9	SARQLYEQY
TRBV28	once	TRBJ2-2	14	ASRAGTSGNTGELF
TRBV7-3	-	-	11	ASSLSGLGEQY
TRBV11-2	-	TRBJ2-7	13	ASSPGIGPVDEQY
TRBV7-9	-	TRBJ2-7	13	ASSLYRGPYYEQY
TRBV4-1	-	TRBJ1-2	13	ASSQQHRVNYGYT
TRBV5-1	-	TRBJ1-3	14	ASSPKPGAAGNTIY
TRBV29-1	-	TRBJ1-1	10	SVVILGAEAF
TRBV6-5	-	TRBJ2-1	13	ASSYSASGKNEQF
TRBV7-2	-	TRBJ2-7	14	ASSLEEREEPYEQY
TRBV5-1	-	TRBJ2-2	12	ASSLLGWTGELF
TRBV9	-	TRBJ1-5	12	ASSVGFGLQPQH
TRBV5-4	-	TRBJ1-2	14	ASSGGLSLTNYGYT
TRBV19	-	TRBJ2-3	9	ASSIGDTQY
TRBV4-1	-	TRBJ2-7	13	ASSPGTRSPYEQY
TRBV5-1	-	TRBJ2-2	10	ASSLGAGELF
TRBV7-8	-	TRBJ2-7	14	ASRERLAGGPREQY
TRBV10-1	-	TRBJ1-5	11	ASSRQNNQPQH
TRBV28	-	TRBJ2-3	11	ASSSPPPDTQY
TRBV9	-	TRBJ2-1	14	ASTRQAGLSYNEQF
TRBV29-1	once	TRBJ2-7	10	SAGGGSYEQY
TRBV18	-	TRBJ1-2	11	ASSPRDQEGYT
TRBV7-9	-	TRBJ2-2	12	ASSFMGNTGELF
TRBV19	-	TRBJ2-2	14	ASRIGGGRTSGELF
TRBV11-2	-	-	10	ASSLRPYEQY
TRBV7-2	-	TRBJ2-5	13	ASSLRQNYQETQY